The rows below give T cell receptor beta chains drawn from one sample of a study of blood T cell repertoires in COVID-19. Measured with immunoSEQ multiplex PCR; TCRdb has only the in-frame clones, and not every one. Of 110,000 or so clones in the sample, more than 80% are singletons; the top ten hold around 1.1%. Source material: peripheral blood. The receptors derive from a human donor in a cohort sampled during active COVID-19. The CDR3 runs from the conserved cysteine through the conserved F or W. The order of the fields is J gene, V gene, clone size, D gene, CDR3 DNA, CDR3 protein. A D gene is named only where the DNA matches it firmly. Not every row has a clone size; where given, it reads once, few, many or a size class.

TRBJ2-3 | TRBV7-6 | - | TRBD2 | TGTGCCAGCAGCTTAGCGTCTAGCGGGGGGTCAGATACGCAGTATTTT | CASSLASSGGSDTQYF
TRBJ1-2 | TRBV27 | - | TRBD1 | TGTGCCAGCAGTTCAGACGGGACAGTCTATGGCTACACCTTC | CASSSDGTVYGYTF
TRBJ1-2 | TRBV23-1 | - | - | TGCGCCAGCAAGACTCCACCTAACTATGGCTACACCTTC | CASKTPPNYGYTF
TRBJ2-6 | TRBV9 | - | - | TGTGCCAGCAGCGTCCGTCAGGGCTCTGGGGCCAACGTCCTGACTTTC | CASSVRQGSGANVLTF
TRBJ2-1 | TRBV15 | - | TRBD1 | TGTGCCACCAGCAGGGACAGGGGGGGACTAAATGAGCAGTTCTTC | CATSRDRGGLNEQFF
TRBJ2-3 | TRBV14 | - | TRBD2 | TGTGCCAGCAGCCAAGGTAGCGGGAGGGCCGCTGAGGCAGATACGCAGTATTTT | CASSQGSGRAAEADTQYF
TRBJ2-5 | TRBV15 | once | - | TGTGCCACCAGCAGAGACCTCGGGGACCAAGAGACCCAGTACTTC | CATSRDLGDQETQYF
TRBJ1-2 | TRBV4-2 | few | TRBD1 | TGTGCCAGCAGCCATCCAGGACAGGGTGGGGGCTACACCTTC | CASSHPGQGGGYTF
TRBJ2-3 | TRBV4-1 | once | TRBD1 | TGCGCCAGCAGCCAAGTTCGGCAGGGGGCGAAGACAGATACGCAGTATTTT | CASSQVRQGAKTDTQYF
TRBJ2-3 | TRBV7-2 | - | TRBD2 | TGTGCCAGCAGGAGCGGGGGCACAGATACGCAGTATTTT | CASRSGGTDTQYF
TRBJ1-1 | TRBV2 | - | - | TGTGCCACTATCCTCCAGGGTGGGACTGAAGCTTTCTTT | CATILQGGTEAFF
TRBJ2-1 | TRBV15 | - | TRBD2 | TGTGCCACCAGCAGAGTCCCAGCGGGAGGGCCCAATGAGCAGTTCTTC | CATSRVPAGGPNEQFF
TRBJ1-4 | TRBV18 | - | TRBD1 | TGTGCCAGCCACAGGGGTGCAACTAATGAAAAACTGTTTTTT | CASHRGATNEKLFF
TRBJ2-7 | TRBV28 | - | - | TGTGCCAGCAGTTTCCAGTTCTTTGACGAGCAGTACTTC | CASSFQFFDEQYF
TRBJ1-1 | TRBV24-1 | - | TRBD1 | TGTGCCACCAGTGACCCTCGACAGGGGGCAACGCACACTGAAGCTTTCTTT | CATSDPRQGATHTEAFF
TRBJ2-2 | TRBV10-3 | few | TRBD2 | TGTGCCATCAGGGGACTAAACACCGGGGAGCTGTTTTTT | CAIRGLNTGELFF
TRBJ1-2 | TRBV12-3/TRBV12-4 | once | TRBD1 | TGTGCCAGCAGTCCGACGACAGGGGCTGGCTACACCTTC | CASSPTTGAGYTF
TRBJ2-1 | TRBV5-1 | - | - | TGCGCCAGCAGCTTGAATATAAACAATGAGCAGTTCTTC | CASSLNINNEQFF
TRBJ2-1 | TRBV4-3 | - | - | TGCGCCAGCAGCCAAGATGGGGCAGGGGTTTGGGACAATGAGCAGTTCTTC | CASSQDGAGVWDNEQFF
TRBJ2-7 | TRBV28 | - | - | TGTGCCAGCACCCGCCGGGGGGCCCCTTATGGGCAGTACTTC | CASTRRGAPYGQYF
TRBJ1-2 | TRBV13 | - | - | TGTGCCAGCAGCCGGCGACGGGATGGCTACACCTTC | CASSRRRDGYTF
TRBJ1-1 | TRBV5-1 | - | TRBD1 | TGCGCCAGCAGCCCGCAGGGGGGAAACGCTGAAGCTTTCTTT | CASSPQGGNAEAFF
TRBJ1-5 | TRBV18 | few | - | TGTGCCAGCTCACCACGGTGGCAGAAGAATCAGCCCCAGCATTTT | CASSPRWQKNQPQHF
TRBJ2-6 | TRBV19 | - | TRBD2 | TGTGCCAGTAGTACCTCCGGGCGGGGGTGGTCCTCCTCTGGGGCCAACGTCCTGACTTTC | CASSTSGRGWSSSGANVLTF
TRBJ1-2 | TRBV24-1 | - | - | TGTGCCACCAGTGGGGGCACCACTAACTATGGCTACACCTTC | CATSGGTTNYGYTF
TRBJ2-1 | TRBV5-1 | - | TRBD2 | TGCGCCAGCAGACTAGCGGGAGGGTACAATGAGCAGTTCTTC | CASRLAGGYNEQFF